The present T cell receptor beta chain was sequenced within a study of cytomegalovirus exposure and HLA in healthy donors. In germline, CDR1 is LGHNA, CDR2 YSLEER. The CDR3 spans 18 residues. The ends lost 2 bases at V and 3 bases at J; junction bases unmatched: 13. The assay was immunoSEQ multiplex PCR, and TCRdb's table has in-frame clones only and misses some. The sample includes 65,000 to 80,000 clones, roughly 94% of them seen just once. Material for sequencing was PBMCs. The rearrangement links TRBV4-3 to TRBJ2-1; TRBD1 matches 7 bases. The sequence derives from a woman younger than 30 in good health and CMV-seropositive. DNA of the CDR3: TGCGCCAGCAGCCAAATCCCTACGAACAGGGGCTACTACAATGAGCAGTTCTTC. Translation gives CASSQIPTNRGYYNEQFF.